This T cell receptor beta chain was captured by sequencing in a study of high-grade serous ovarian cancer treatment subgroups. Tumor tissue was taken before any definitive surgery or chemotherapy was given. The germline V gene has CDR1 MNHEY and CDR2 SMNVEV (reference sequence). V gave up 3 bases and J gave up 5 bases, with 8 bases separating them. This CDR3 contains 13 residues. The data were produced by immunoSEQ multiplex PCR, yet TCRdb's version contains in-frame clones alone and is incomplete. The profile shows some 15,000 clones, about 90% of them singletons. Sequenced: tumor tissue. The receptor's source is a human donor with high-grade serous ovarian cancer. V gene TRBV27 combines with J gene TRBJ1-5, with D possibly being TRBD1 (5 bases). This chain's CDR3 is CASSFGGDQPQHF. Here the CDR3 DNA reads TGTGCCAGCAGTTTCGGAGGGGATCAGCCCCAGCATTTT.